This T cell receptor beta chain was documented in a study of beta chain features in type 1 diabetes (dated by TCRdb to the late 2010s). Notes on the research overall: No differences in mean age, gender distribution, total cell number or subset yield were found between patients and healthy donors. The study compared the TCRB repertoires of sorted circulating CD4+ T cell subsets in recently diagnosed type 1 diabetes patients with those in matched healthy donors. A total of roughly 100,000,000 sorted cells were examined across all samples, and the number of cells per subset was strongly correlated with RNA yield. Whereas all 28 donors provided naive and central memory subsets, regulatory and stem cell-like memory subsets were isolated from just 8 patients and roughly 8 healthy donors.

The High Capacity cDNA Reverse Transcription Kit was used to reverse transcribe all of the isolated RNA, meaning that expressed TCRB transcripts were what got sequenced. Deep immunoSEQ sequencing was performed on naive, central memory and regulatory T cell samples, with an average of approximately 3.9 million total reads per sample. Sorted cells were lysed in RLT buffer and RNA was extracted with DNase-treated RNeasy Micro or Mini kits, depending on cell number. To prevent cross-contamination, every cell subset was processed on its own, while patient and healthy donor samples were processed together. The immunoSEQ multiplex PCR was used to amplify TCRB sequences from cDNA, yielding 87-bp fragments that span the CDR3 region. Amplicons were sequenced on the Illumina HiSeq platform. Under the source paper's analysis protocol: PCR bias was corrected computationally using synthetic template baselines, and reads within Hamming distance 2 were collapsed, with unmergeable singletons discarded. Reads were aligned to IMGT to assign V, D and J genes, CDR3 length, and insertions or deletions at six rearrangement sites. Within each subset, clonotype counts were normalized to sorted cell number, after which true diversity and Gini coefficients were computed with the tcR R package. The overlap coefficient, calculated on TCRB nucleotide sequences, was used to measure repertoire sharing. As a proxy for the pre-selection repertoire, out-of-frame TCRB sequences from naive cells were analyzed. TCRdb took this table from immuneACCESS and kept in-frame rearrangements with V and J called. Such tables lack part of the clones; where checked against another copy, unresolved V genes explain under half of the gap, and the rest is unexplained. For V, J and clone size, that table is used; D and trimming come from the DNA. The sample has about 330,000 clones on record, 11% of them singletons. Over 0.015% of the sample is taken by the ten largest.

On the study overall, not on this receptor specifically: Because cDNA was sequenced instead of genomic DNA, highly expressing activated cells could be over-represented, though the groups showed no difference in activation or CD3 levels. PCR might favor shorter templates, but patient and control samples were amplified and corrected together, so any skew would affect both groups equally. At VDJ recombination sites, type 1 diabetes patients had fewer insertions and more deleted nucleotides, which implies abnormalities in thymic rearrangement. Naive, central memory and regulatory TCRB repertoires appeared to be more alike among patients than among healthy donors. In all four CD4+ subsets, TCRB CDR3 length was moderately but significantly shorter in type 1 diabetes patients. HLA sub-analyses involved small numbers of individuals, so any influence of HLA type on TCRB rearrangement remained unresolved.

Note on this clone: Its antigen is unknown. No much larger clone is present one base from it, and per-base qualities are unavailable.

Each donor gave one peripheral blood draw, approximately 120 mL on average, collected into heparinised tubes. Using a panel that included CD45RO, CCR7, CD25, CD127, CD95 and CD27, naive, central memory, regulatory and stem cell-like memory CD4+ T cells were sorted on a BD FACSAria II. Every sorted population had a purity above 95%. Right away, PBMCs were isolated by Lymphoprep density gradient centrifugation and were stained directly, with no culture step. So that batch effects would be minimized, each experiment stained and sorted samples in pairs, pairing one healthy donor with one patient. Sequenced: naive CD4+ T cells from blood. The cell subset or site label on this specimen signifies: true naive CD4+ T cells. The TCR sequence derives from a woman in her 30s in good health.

The DNA sequence follows: TGCGCCAGCAGCTTCCAGTCCCTCGACACCGGGGAGCTGTTTTTT. Its protein product is CASSFQSLDTGELFF. The chain couples TRBV5-1 to TRBJ2-2, with the D segment identity uncertain. The junction carries 11 bases between V and J, which are trimmed by 2 bases and 3 bases respectively. The CDR3, cysteine through phenylalanine, is 15 amino acids long. Just CDR3 DNA is preserved here, 45 bases in frame from base 1. CDR1 SGHRS and CDR2 YFSETQ were looked up in the germline V gene.